This T cell receptor (beta chain) emerged from a study of T cell responses to AZD1222 COVID-19 vaccine. As concerns this clone: The antigen remains unidentified.

General observations from the study: Reportedly, nearly half the spike-specific TCRs target unmutated variant regions. It should be noted that donors were predominantly white British and more often female, and clonal diversity was possibly underestimated. AZD1222 recipients seropositive at baseline numbered only five to seven. Spike-wide vaccine-associated CD4 TCRs dominated at 160-218 and 743-854.

Repertoires were generated with immunoSEQ multiplex PCR, while TCRdb's copy carries only in-frame clones and drops some. Of 120,000 to 150,000 clones listed, around nine tenths are singletons. CDR3 length: 15 amino acids. CDR1 LNHDA and CDR2 SQIVND come from the germline V gene (reference sequence). Trimming cost V 8 bases and J 3 bases, with 17 bases left between them. The receptor comes from an adult who received the AZD1222 COVID-19 vaccine. This chain connects TRBV19 to TRBJ1-3; D is uncertain. This sample comprised peripheral blood, obtained 28 days after the second AZD1222 dose. In DNA, the CDR3 is TGTGCCAGTGGGTCAACTTGGACCGATGGAAACACCATATATTTT. Translating it yields CASGSTWTDGNTIYF.